These 2 T cell receptor beta chains share one sample of origin, sequenced in a study of control samples from healthy donors and cancer patients. Profiling relied on immunoSEQ multiplex PCR, and the TCRdb table lists in-frame clones only, not all of them. The data contain 120,000 to 150,000 clones, 91% of them singletons. The sample comprised blood. The receptors derive from a young man in good health.

This chain connects TRBV27 to TRBJ1-1, with 10 bases identical to TRBD1. With V trimmed by 4 bases and J by 9 bases, 8 bases remained unmatched. The CDR3 covers 14 residues. Germline V CDR1 and CDR2: MNHEY, SMNVEV (reference sequence). The CDR3 coding sequence is TGTGCCAGCAGTTCGCGGACAGGGGGGAAGAAAGCTTTCTTT. This encodes CASSSRTGGKKAFF.

The chain links TRBV10-3 to TRBJ1-5; D is unresolved. V was clipped by 0 bases and J by 5 bases, with 14 bases between them. The CDR3 spans 16 residues. From germline, CDR1 is ENHRY and CDR2 SYGVKD. In DNA form, the CDR3 reads TGTGCCATCAGTGAGTCCCGGCCCGCCGCTCATCAGCCCCAGCATTTT. This encodes CAISESRPAAHQPQHF.